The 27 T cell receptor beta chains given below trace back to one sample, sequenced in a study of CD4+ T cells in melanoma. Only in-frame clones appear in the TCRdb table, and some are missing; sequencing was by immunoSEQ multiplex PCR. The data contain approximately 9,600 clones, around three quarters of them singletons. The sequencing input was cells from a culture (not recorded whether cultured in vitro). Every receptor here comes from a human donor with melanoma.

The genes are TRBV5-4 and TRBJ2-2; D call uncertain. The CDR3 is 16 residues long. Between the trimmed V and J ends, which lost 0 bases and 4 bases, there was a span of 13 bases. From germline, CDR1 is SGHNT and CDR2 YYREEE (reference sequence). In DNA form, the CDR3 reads TGTGCCAGCAGCTTGGCCGATCTTAGAGGCACCGGGGAGCTGTTTTTT. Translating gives CASSLADLRGTGELFF. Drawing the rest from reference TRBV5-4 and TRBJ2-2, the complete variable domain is ETGVTQSPTHLIKTRGQQVTLRCSSQSGHNTVSWYQQALGQGPQFIFQYYREEENGRGNFPPRFSGLQFPNYSSELNVNALELDDSALYLCASSLADLRGTGELFFGEGSRLTVL.

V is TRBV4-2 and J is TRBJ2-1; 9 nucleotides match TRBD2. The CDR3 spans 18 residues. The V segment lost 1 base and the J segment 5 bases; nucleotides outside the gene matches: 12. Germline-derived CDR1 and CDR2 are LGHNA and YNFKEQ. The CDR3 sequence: CASSQGSGGGAFNNEQFF. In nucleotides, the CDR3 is TGTGCCAGCAGCCAAGGGTCTGGCGGGGGGGCCTTTAACAATGAGCAGTTCTTC.

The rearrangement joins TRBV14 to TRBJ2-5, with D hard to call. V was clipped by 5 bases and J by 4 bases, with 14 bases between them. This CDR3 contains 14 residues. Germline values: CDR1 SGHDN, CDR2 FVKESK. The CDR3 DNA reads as TGTGCCAGCAGCGCCTTGTCGGGCCGAGAGACCCAGTACTTC. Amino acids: CASSALSGRETQYF.

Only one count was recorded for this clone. The CDR3 region is CASSSVGPPNEKLFF. The DNA for the CDR3 is TGTGCCAGCAGTTCCGTCGGGCCTCCTAATGAAAAACTGTTTTTT. The gene calls are TRBV6-2 or TRBV6-3 and TRBJ1-4; D is uncertain. The germline V and J ends were trimmed by 4 bases and 3 bases, with 12 bases remaining between them. CDR3 length: 15 amino acids. Germline loops: CDR1 MNHEY, CDR2 SVGEGT.

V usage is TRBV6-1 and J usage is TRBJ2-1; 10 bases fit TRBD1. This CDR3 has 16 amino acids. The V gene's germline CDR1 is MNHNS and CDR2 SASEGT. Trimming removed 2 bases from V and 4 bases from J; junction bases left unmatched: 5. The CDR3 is CASSEPTGGRYNEQFF. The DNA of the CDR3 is TGTGCCAGCAGTGAACCGACAGGGGGCCGATACAATGAGCAGTTCTTC.

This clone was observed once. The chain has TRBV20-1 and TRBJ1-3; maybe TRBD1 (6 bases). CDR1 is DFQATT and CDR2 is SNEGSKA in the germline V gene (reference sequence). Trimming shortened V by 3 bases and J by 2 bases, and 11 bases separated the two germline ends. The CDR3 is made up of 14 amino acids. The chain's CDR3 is CSASARGAGNTIYF. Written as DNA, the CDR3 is TGCAGTGCTAGTGCCAGGGGAGCTGGAAACACCATATATTTT.

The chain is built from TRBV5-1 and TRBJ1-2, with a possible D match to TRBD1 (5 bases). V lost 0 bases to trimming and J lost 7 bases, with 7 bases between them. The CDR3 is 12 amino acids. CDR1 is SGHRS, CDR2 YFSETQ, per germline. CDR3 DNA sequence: TGCGCCAGCAGCTTGGAAAGGGGTGGCTACACCTTC. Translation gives CASSLERGGYTF. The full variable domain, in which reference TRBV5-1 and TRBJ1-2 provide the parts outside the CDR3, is KAGVTQTPRYLIKTRGQQVTLSCSPISGHRSVSWYQQTPGQGLQFLFEYFSETQRNKGNFPGRFSGRQFSNSRSEMNVSTLELGDSALYLCASSLERGGYTFGSGTRLTVV.

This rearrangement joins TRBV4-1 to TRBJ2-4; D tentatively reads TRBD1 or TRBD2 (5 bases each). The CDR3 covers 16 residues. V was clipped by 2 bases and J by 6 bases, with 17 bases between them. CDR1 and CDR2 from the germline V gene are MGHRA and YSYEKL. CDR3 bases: TGCGCCAGCAGCCAAATAGGGGCCCGCCGGGGAAACATTCAGTACTTC. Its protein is CASSQIGARRGNIQYF.

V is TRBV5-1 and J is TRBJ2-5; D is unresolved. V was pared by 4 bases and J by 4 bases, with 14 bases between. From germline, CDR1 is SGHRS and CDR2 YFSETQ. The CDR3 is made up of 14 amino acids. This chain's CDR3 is CASSPNPAGETQYF. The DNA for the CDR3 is TGCGCCAGCAGCCCTAACCCGGCCGGAGAGACCCAGTACTTC.

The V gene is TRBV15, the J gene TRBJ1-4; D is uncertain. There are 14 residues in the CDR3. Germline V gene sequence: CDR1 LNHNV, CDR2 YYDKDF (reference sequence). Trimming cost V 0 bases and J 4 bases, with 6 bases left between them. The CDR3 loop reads CATSRESHNEKLFF. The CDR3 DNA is TGTGCCACCAGCAGAGAGAGCCATAATGAAAAACTGTTTTTT.

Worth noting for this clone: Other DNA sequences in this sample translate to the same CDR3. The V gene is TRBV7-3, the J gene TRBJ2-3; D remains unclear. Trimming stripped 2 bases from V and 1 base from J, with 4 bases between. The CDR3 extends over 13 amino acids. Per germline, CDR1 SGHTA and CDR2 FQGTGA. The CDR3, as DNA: TGTGCCAGCAGCTTAGCCCGCACAGATACGCAGTATTTT. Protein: CASSLARTDTQYF.

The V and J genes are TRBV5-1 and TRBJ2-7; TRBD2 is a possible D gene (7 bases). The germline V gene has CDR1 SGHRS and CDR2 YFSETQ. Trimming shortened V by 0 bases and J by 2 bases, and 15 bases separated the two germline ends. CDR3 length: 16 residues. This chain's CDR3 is CASSLVSGGTTYEQYF. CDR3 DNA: TGCGCCAGCAGCTTGGTATCGGGGGGCACTACCTACGAGCAGTACTTC.

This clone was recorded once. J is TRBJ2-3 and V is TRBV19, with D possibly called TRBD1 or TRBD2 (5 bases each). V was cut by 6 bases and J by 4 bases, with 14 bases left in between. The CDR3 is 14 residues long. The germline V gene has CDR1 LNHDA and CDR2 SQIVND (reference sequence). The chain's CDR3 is CASRDLRGADTQYF. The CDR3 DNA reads TGTGCCAGTAGGGATCTGAGGGGCGCAGATACGCAGTATTTT.

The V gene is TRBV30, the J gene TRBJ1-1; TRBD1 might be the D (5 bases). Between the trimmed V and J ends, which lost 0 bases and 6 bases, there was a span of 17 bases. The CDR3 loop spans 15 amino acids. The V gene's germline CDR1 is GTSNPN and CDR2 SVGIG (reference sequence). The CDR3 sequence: CAWSVVGRGPSEAFF. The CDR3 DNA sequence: TGTGCCTGGAGTGTTGTGGGGCGAGGTCCTTCTGAAGCTTTCTTT.

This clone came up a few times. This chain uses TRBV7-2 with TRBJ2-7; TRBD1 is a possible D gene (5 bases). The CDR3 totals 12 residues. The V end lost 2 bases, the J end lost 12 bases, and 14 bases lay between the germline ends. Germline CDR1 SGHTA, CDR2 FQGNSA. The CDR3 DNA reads TGTGCCAGCAGCTTAAGGGGCTCTCTCCGGTACTTC. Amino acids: CASSLRGSLRYF.

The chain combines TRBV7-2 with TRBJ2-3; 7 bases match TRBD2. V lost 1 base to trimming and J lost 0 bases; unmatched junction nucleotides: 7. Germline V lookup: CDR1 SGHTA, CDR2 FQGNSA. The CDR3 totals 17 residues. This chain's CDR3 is CASSLGASGPSTDTQYF. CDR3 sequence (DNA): TGTGCCAGCAGCTTAGGAGCTAGCGGCCCTAGCACAGATACGCAGTATTTT.

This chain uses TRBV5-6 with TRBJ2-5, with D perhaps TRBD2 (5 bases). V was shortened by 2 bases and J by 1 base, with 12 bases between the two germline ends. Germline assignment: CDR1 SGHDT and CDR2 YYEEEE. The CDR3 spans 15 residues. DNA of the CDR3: TGTGCCAGCAGCTTACTAGATCCTAGCCAAGAGACCCAGTACTTC. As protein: CASSLLDPSQETQYF.

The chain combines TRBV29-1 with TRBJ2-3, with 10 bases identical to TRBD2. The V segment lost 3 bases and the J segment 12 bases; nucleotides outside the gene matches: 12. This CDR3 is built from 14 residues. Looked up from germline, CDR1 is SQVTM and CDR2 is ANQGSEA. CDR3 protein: CSVDETLAGDFQYF. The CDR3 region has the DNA TGCAGCGTTGACGAGACGCTAGCGGGGGACTTTCAGTATTTT.

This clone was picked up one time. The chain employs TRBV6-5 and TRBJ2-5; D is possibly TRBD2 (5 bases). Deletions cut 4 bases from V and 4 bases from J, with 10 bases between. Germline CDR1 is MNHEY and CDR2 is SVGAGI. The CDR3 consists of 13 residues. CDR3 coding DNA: TGTGCCAGCAGTTCCCCGGGGTCAGAGACCCAGTACTTC. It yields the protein CASSSPGSETQYF.

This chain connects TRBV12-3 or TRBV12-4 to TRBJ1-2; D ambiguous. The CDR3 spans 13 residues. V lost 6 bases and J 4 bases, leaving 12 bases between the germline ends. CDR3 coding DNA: TGTGCCAGCAGACCTAACATGCCCTATGGCTACACCTTC. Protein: CASRPNMPYGYTF.

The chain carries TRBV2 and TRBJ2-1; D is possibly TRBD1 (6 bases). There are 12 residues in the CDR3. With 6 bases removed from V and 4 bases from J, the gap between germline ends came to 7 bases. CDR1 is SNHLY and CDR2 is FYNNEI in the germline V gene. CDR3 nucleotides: TGTGCCAGCAGAGGACAGTACAATGAGCAGTTCTTC. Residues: CASRGQYNEQFF. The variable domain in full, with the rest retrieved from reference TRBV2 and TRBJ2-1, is EPEVTQTPSHQVTQMGQEVILRCVPISNHLYFYWYRQILGQKVEFLVSFYNNEISEKSEIFDDQFSVERPDGSNFTLKIRSTKLEDSAMYFCASRGQYNEQFFGPGTRLTVL.

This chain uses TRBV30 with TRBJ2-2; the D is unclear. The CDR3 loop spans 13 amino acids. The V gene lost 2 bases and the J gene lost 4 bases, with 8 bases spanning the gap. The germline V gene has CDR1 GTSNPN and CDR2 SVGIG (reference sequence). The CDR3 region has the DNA TGTGCCTGGAGTCTTACTCGCACCGGGGAGCTGTTTTTT. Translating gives CAWSLTRTGELFF.

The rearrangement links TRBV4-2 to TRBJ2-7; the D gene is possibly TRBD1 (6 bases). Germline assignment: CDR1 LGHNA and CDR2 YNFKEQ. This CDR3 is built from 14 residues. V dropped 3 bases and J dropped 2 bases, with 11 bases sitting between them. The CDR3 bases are TGTGCCAGCAGCCATTCCAGGGGAGCCTACGAGCAGTACTTC. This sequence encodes CASSHSRGAYEQYF.

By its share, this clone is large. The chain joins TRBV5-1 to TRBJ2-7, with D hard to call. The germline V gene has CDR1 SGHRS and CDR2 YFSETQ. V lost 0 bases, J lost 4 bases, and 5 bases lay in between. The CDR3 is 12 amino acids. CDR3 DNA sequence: TGCGCCAGCAGCTTGGACCTATACGAGCAGTACTTC. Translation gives CASSLDLYEQYF. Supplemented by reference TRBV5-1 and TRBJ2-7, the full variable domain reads KAGVTQTPRYLIKTRGQQVTLSCSPISGHRSVSWYQQTPGQGLQFLFEYFSETQRNKGNFPGRFSGRQFSNSRSEMNVSTLELGDSALYLCASSLDLYEQYFGPGTRLTVT.

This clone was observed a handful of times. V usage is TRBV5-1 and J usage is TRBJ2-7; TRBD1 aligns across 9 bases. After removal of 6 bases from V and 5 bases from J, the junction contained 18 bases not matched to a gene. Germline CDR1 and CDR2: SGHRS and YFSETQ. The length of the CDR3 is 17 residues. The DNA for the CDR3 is TGCGCCAGCACCCGGACGACTGGGACAGGGCTAATGAACGAGCAGTACTTC. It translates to CASTRTTGTGLMNEQYF.

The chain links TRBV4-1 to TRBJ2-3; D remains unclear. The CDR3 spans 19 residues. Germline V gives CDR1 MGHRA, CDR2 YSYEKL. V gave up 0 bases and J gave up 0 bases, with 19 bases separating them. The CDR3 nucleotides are TGCGCCAGCAGCCAAGAGGGCCTAAGTATTACTTCTAGCACAGATACGCAGTATTTT. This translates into CASSQEGLSITSSTDTQYF.

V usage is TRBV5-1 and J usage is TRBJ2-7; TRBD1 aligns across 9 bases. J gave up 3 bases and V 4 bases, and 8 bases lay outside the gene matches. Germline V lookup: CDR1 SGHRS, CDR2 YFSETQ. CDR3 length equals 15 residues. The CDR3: CASSLTPTGGYEQYF. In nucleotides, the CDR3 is TGCGCCAGCAGCCTCACGCCGACAGGGGGCTACGAGCAGTACTTC.